The clone carrying this TCR beta chain was seen at least ten times. This entry comes from a study of identical twins. There were only healthy Caucasians among the donors. TCRdb independently ran MiXCR on the 5' RACE reads; one entry per CDR3 protein. The data hold 690,000 or so distinct CDR3 sequences, with 5.5% to 6.5% observed a single time. The origin of this receptor is a man in his late teens or twenties in good health. Sequences were obtained from naive T cells sorted from blood.

In DNA form, the CDR3 reads TGTGCCAGCAGTTACTCGATATCCCGGGGAAGCACAGATACGCAGTATTTT. Translated, it gives CASSYSISRGSTDTQYF. The V and J genes are TRBV6-5 and TRBJ2-3, with TRBD2 as a possible D gene (5 bases). The CDR3 consists of 17 residues. Trimming removed 0 bases at V and 0 bases at J, with 13 bases between. Per germline, CDR1 MNHEY and CDR2 SVGAGI.